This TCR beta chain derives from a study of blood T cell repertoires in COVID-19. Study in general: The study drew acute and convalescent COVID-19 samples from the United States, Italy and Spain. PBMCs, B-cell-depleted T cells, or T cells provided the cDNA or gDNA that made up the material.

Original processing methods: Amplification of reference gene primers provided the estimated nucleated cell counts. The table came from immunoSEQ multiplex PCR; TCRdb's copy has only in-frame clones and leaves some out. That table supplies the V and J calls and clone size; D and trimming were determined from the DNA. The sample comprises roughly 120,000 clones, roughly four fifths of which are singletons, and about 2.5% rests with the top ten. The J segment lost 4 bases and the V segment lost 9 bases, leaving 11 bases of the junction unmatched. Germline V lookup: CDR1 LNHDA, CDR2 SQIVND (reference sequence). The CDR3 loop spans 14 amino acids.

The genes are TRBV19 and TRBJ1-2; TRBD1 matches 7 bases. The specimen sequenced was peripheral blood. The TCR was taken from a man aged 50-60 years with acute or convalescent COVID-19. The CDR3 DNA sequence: TGTGCCAGCAACCGCAGGGACAGAACCTATGGCTACACCTTC. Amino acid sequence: CASNRRDRTYGYTF.